This T cell receptor (beta chain) was sequenced in a study of cytomegalovirus exposure and HLA in healthy donors. Notes on the study in general: The classifier reportedly diagnosed cytomegalovirus status with high specificity and sensitivity. In a later analysis, HLA-associated TCR beta chains were more clonally expanded than equally common others. Among donors in an Asian-associated ancestry cluster, a later analysis reportedly found fewer N-insertions than the roughly 610-donor mean.

The PCR ran on 60 Vbeta and 13 Jbeta primers. The assay was immunoSEQ multiplex PCR, and TCRdb's table has in-frame clones only and misses some. Of 100,000 to 150,000 clones in the sample, about 75% were seen once. A remark on this clone: The antigen remains unidentified.

The V end lost 0 bases, the J end lost 4 bases, and 13 bases lay between the germline ends. Germline CDR1 GTSNPN, CDR2 SVGIG (reference sequence). The CDR3 has 14 amino acids. Sample: PBMCs. The source of this sequence is a man aged 60 to 75 in good health and CMV-seropositive. This chain links TRBV30 with TRBJ2-7; possible D gene TRBD2, 6 bases. CDR3 DNA sequence: TGTGCCTGGAGTGTACCCGGGAGCGGGTACGAGCAGTACTTC. It translates to CAWSVPGSGYEQYF.